This TCR beta chain is drawn from a study of T-cell memory formation after mild COVID-19. Study-wide background: TCR clusters showed largely donor specificity.

From germline, CDR1 is SGHTA and CDR2 FQGNSA. The CDR3 is 17 residues long. Trimming stripped 0 bases from V and 3 bases from J, with 18 bases between. General study points: CD4+ clones that contracted lay mainly in CM and EM; CD8+ ones lay in EMRA. The study found balanced CD4/CD8 in clones contracting day 15 to 85 and a CD4+ lean in later expanders.

One entry per CDR3 protein, called by TCRdb with MiXCR from the 5' RACE reads. Of a few hundred thousand distinct CDR3 sequences in the sample, around 15% were seen once. This clonotype occurred a few times. Its target is unknown. V gene TRBV7-2 combines with J gene TRBJ2-7; D call uncertain. The source material was PBMCs or a T cell subset sorted from them (not recorded which). The TCR was taken from a man in his late teens or twenties who had mild COVID-19 (a few samples of this study predate the infection). Cell type and time point are not known. The CDR3, as DNA: TGTGCCAGCAGCTTAGCGAACCAGGCCTTAGGTCTCTACGAGCAGTACTTC. Its protein product is CASSLANQALGLYEQYF.